Following are 16 T cell receptor beta chains from one sample sequenced in a study of EBV T-cell therapy then PD-1 blockade in nasopharyngeal carcinoma (dated by TCRdb to the early 2020s). Library preparation used the immunoSEQ multiplex PCR assay. The clones in this table, taken by TCRdb from immuneACCESS, are in-frame only. Not every clone is retained; where verified, under half of the shortfall comes from an unresolved V gene, and the cause of the rest is unknown. This sample is represented by about 22,000 clones; roughly four fifths of them were singletons. More than 20% of the sample is in the top ten clones. No antigen has been identified for these receptors. The treatment or condition tag for this specimen amounts to: AdE1-LMPpoly-expanded autologous EBV-specific T-cell therapy followed by anti-PD-1 nivolumab. Source: CD8+ T cells from blood, taken at day -245 from a patient whose treatment included autologous EBV-specific T cells and nivolumab. These receptor sequences come from a middle-aged man with nasopharyngeal carcinoma.

V is TRBV4-3 and J is TRBJ2-1; 9 bases agree with TRBD2. CDR1 and CDR2 (germline): LGHNA, YSLEER. The CDR3 has 16 amino acids. J was trimmed by 8 bases and V by 0 bases; bases with no gene match: 8. The CDR3 sequence: CASSQDFAGGPDEQFF. The CDR3 nucleotides are TGCGCCAGCAGCCAAGATTTCGCGGGGGGGCCCGATGAGCAGTTCTTC.

This chain uses TRBV15 with TRBJ1-4, with no clear D. This CDR3 region has 15 residues. Looked up from germline, CDR1 is LNHNV and CDR2 is YYDKDF (reference sequence). V was trimmed by 5 bases and J by 5 bases, leaving 15 bases between them. The CDR3 DNA follows: TGTGCCACCAGCCGGGAACAGTTGGGGAATGAAAAACTGTTTTTT. Translation: CATSREQLGNEKLFF.

This clone was observed once. V usage is TRBV18 and J usage is TRBJ2-7; D is undetermined. Trimming took off 3 bases at V and 2 bases at J, with 11 bases between the two ends. This CDR3 has 14 residues. Germline-derived CDR1 and CDR2 are KGHSH and LQKENI. The CDR3 DNA is TGTGCCAGCTCACCCCCTGGGGTTGCCTACGAGCAGTACTTC. Translation gives CASSPPGVAYEQYF.

J is TRBJ1-1 and V is TRBV6-1; D unresolved. Germline V gene lookup returns CDR1 MNHNS and CDR2 SASEGT. The CDR3 loop spans 15 amino acids. Deletions cut 5 bases from V and 1 base from J, with 14 bases between. This CDR3 is CASSSNRRPNTEAFF. In DNA, the CDR3 is TGTGCCAGCAGTTCTAACCGGCGACCGAACACTGAAGCTTTCTTT.

This sequence joins TRBV9 and TRBJ2-7, with D tentatively TRBD1 (7 bases). Trimming removed 4 bases at V and 1 base at J, with 15 bases between. Germline V gene sequence: CDR1 SGDLS, CDR2 YYNGEE. The CDR3 has 15 amino acids. The CDR3: CASSHESGGSYEQYF. The CDR3 nucleotides read TGTGCCAGCAGCCACGAATCAGGGGGGTCCTACGAGCAGTACTTC.

The chain couples TRBV12-5 to TRBJ2-1; D unresolved. Germline values: CDR1 LGHNT, CDR2 FRNRAP. V was cut by 0 bases and J by 2 bases, with 11 bases left in between. The CDR3 covers 16 residues. The DNA of the CDR3 is TGTGCTAGTGGTTTGGTAGACCCAGAACCCTACAATGAGCAGTTCTTC. This codes for CASGLVDPEPYNEQFF.

The genes are TRBV19 and TRBJ1-5; D unclear. Trimming shortened V by 2 bases and J by 0 bases, and 5 bases separated the two germline ends. The germline V gene has CDR1 LNHDA and CDR2 SQIVND (reference sequence). CDR3 size: 14 residues. The CDR3, as DNA: TGTGCCAGTAGTATAATAGATAGCAATCAGCCCCAGCATTTT. Protein sequence: CASSIIDSNQPQHF.

The count of this clone is one. The rearrangement joins TRBV9 to TRBJ1-6; D gene unclear. The CDR3 is 15 amino acids. V gave up 0 bases and J gave up 9 bases, with 13 bases separating them. Germline assignment: CDR1 SGDLS and CDR2 YYNGEE. CDR3: CASSVGGRAGSPLHF. The CDR3 DNA follows: TGTGCCAGCAGCGTAGGCGGCCGAGCAGGTTCACCCCTCCACTTT.

The chain has TRBV5-8 and TRBJ2-7; perhaps TRBD1 as D (5 bases). V was shortened by 4 bases and J by 3 bases, with 14 bases between the two germline ends. The length of the CDR3 is 14 residues. Germline V gene lookup returns CDR1 SGHTS and CDR2 YDEGEE. The CDR3 DNA reads TGTGCCAGCAGCCAGACAGCTCCCGGCTACGAGCAGTACTTC. This encodes CASSQTAPGYEQYF.

V and J are TRBV19 and TRBJ2-5, with TRBD1 identical over 9 bases. Looked up from germline, CDR1 is LNHDA and CDR2 is SQIVND (reference sequence). The length of the CDR3 is 14 residues. The junction had 4 bases not matched to a gene; V was cut back by 3 bases and J by 5 bases. In DNA form, the CDR3 reads TGTGCCAGTAGTATGGGACAGGGCTTCGAGACCCAGTACTTC. This codes for CASSMGQGFETQYF.

The chain uses TRBV6-1 and TRBJ2-7; D is undetermined. This CDR3 has 12 amino acids. V was cut by 2 bases and J by 4 bases, with 6 bases left in between. Germline V gene lookup returns CDR1 MNHNS and CDR2 SASEGT. The CDR3: CASSEIRYEQYF. CDR3 nucleotides: TGTGCCAGCAGTGAAATAAGGTACGAGCAGTACTTC.

The V gene is TRBV5-1, the J gene TRBJ2-3; D may be TRBD2 (5 bases). This CDR3 region has 16 residues. V gave up 4 bases and J gave up 1 base, with 16 bases separating them. CDR1 and CDR2 (germline): SGHRS, YFSETQ. The chain's CDR3 is CASSLPSTQGTDTQYF. The CDR3 DNA follows: TGCGCCAGCAGCCTTCCTAGCACCCAAGGCACAGATACGCAGTATTTT.

V gene TRBV7-2 combines with J gene TRBJ2-7; unclear D gene. Germline CDR1 is SGHTA and CDR2 is FQGNSA. Trimming cost V 3 bases and J 0 bases, with 9 bases left between them. This CDR3 contains 14 residues. The CDR3: CASSFTESSYEQYF. The CDR3 DNA reads TGTGCCAGCAGCTTCACCGAAAGCTCCTACGAGCAGTACTTC.

V is TRBV9 and J is TRBJ2-5; D possibly matches TRBD1 or TRBD2 (5 bases each). V was clipped by 3 bases and J by 7 bases, with 13 bases between them. Germline CDR1 reads SGDLS; CDR2 reads YYNGEE. This CDR3 has 13 residues. In DNA, the CDR3 is TGTGCCAGCAGCGCCGGGACGTATGGGACCCAGTACTTC. This encodes CASSAGTYGTQYF.

This rearrangement joins TRBV6-2 or TRBV6-3 to TRBJ1-5; D is ambiguous. Germline V gene sequence: CDR1 MNHEY, CDR2 SVGEGT. V was shortened by 4 bases and J by 4 bases, with 8 bases between the two germline ends. The CDR3 contains 13 residues. DNA of the CDR3: TGTGCCAGCAGTTCCACCGAAAATCAGCCCCAGCATTTT. It yields the protein CASSSTENQPQHF.

V gene TRBV6-1 combines with J gene TRBJ1-5; D gene ambiguous. The V end was cut by 3 bases, the J end by 9 bases, with 3 bases between. In germline, CDR1 is MNHNS, CDR2 SASEGT. The length of the CDR3 is 10 residues. The chain's CDR3 is CASSDGPQHF. The CDR3 nucleotides read TGTGCCAGCAGTGATGGGCCCCAGCATTTT.